The 32 T cell receptor beta chains below were found in one sample sequenced in a study of cytomegalovirus exposure and HLA in healthy donors. The PCR ran on 60 Vbeta and 13 Jbeta primers. The method was immunoSEQ multiplex PCR; TCRdb's version includes in-frame clones alone and lacks a portion of them. This table holds more than 95,000 clones, roughly 80% found once. The sequencing sample was made of PBMCs. These receptors originate from a man aged 18 to 29 in good health and CMV-seropositive.

This clone was seen a handful of times. This chain uses TRBV5-1 with TRBJ2-7; 7 bases line up with TRBD1. The junction had 6 bases not matched to a gene; V was cut back by 1 base and J by 2 bases. There are 15 residues in the CDR3. Germline loops: CDR1 SGHRS, CDR2 YFSETQ. The CDR3 DNA reads as TGCGCCAGCAGCTTGCAACCGGGACAGACCTACGAGCAGTACTTC. It yields the protein CASSLQPGQTYEQYF.

V gene TRBV2 combines with J gene TRBJ2-7; tentatively, D is TRBD2 (6 bases). Germline CDR1 is SNHLY and CDR2 is FYNNEI. Trimming took 2 bases from V and 5 from J, leaving 19 bases between them. There are 16 residues in the CDR3. In nucleotides, the CDR3 is TGTGCCAGCAGTGAACGGGCACTAGCATTGCACCACGAGCAGTACTTC. It encodes CASSERALALHHEQYF.

The chain carries TRBV6-5 and TRBJ2-7, with TRBD1 matching 7 bases. Germline CDR1 reads MNHEY; CDR2 reads SVGAGI. V dropped 2 bases and J dropped 6; count of bases not matched to a gene: 4. The CDR3 spans 13 residues. CDR3 in amino acids: CASSYGSGGEQYF. In DNA, the CDR3 is TGTGCCAGCAGTTACGGGTCAGGGGGCGAGCAGTACTTC.

This clone was seen a few times. The chain has TRBV21-1 and TRBJ1-5. TRBV21-1 represents a pseudogene. This CDR3 contains 12 residues. In DNA, the CDR3 is TGTGCCAGCAGCAAAGATAGCCTGCCCCAGCATTTT. Translating it yields CASSKDSLPQHF.

The sample holds a few counts of this clone. The genes are TRBV2 and TRBJ1-2; tentatively, D is TRBD1 (5 bases). The CDR3 spans 16 residues. The V gene's germline CDR1 is SNHLY and CDR2 FYNNEI. The V end lost 3 bases, the J end lost 5 bases, and 19 bases lay between the germline ends. The CDR3 nucleotides read TGTGCCAGCAGTGAGGGGGGGACGGCCGTTGGATATGGCTACACCTTC. Its protein is CASSEGGTAVGYGYTF. Full variable domain (outside the CDR3, taken from reference TRBV2 and TRBJ1-2): EPEVTQTPSHQVTQMGQEVILRCVPISNHLYFYWYRQILGQKVEFLVSFYNNEISEKSEIFDDQFSVERPDGSNFTLKIRSTKLEDSAMYFCASSEGGTAVGYGYTFGSGTRLTVV.

The DNA for the CDR3 is TGTGCCAGCAGCTTAAGGGGGCCTGGAGGTTGGGGCTACACCTTC. Its translation: CASSLRGPGGWGYTF. This chain links TRBV5-6 with TRBJ1-2; 7 bases are a match to TRBD1. CDR3 length: 15 amino acids. Germline V lookup: CDR1 SGHDT, CDR2 YYEEEE. V lost 2 bases and J lost 8; bases outside the gene matches: 12.

The genes are TRBV6-5 and TRBJ2-1; 14 nucleotides match TRBD2. The CDR3 sequence is 15 residues long. Germline V gives CDR1 MNHEY, CDR2 SVGAGI. Trimming took 4 bases from V and 8 from J; bases not matched to a gene: 4. The CDR3 bases are TGTGCCAGCAGTTCCGGACTAGCGGGGGGCTATGAGCAGTTCTTC. It yields the protein CASSSGLAGGYEQFF.

CDR3 residues: CSAPGHSSPSTDTQYF. The CDR3 DNA follows: TGCAGCGCGCCGGGTCACTCTAGCCCTAGCACAGATACGCAGTATTTT. The chain carries TRBV29-1 and TRBJ2-3, with D possibly TRBD2 on 5 matching bases. This CDR3 is 16 amino acids long. Germline CDR1 and CDR2: SQVTM and ANQGSEA. Trimming removed 7 bases from V and 0 bases from J, with 20 bases in between.

This rearrangement joins TRBV2 to TRBJ1-5; D remains ambiguous. The length of the CDR3 is 12 residues. CDR1 is SNHLY, CDR2 FYNNEI, per germline. With 4 bases removed from V and 2 bases from J, the gap between germline ends came to 3 bases. The CDR3 nucleotides are TGTGCCAGCAGTGTAGGCAATCAGCCCCAGCATTTT. Its protein is CASSVGNQPQHF.

The rearrangement links TRBV2 to TRBJ2-3; TRBD2 agrees at 9 bases. The CDR3 consists of 15 residues. Trimming took 9 bases from V and 0 from J; bases not matched to a gene: 7. Per germline, CDR1 SNHLY and CDR2 FYNNEI. CDR3 protein: CASRSGGFSTDTQYF. The CDR3 DNA follows: TGTGCCAGTCGTAGCGGGGGTTTTAGCACAGATACGCAGTATTTT.

This chain joins TRBV27 and TRBJ2-7, with D perhaps matching TRBD1 (5 bases). The CDR3 is made up of 13 amino acids. Germline V gene sequence: CDR1 MNHEY, CDR2 SMNVEV (reference sequence). V lost 5 bases and J lost 2, with 10 bases in between. The CDR3 DNA sequence: TGTGCCAGCAGTGAACAGGCTGCCTACGAGCAGTACTTC. This sequence encodes CASSEQAAYEQYF.

The table lists this clone with a few counts. This rearrangement joins TRBV27 to TRBJ2-3; the match to TRBD1 covers 8 bases. Per germline, CDR1 MNHEY and CDR2 SMNVEV (reference sequence). The V and J ends lost 5 bases and 1 base, in that order; junction bases with no gene match: 14. This CDR3 has 18 amino acids. The CDR3 protein is CASSPPSLDRVGTDTQYF. CDR3 DNA sequence: TGTGCCAGCAGTCCCCCTTCCTTGGACAGGGTCGGCACAGATACGCAGTATTTT.

The rearrangement joins TRBV7-2 to TRBJ1-1, with D tentatively TRBD1 (5 bases). V was clipped by 0 bases and J by 4 bases, with 9 bases between them. In germline, CDR1 is SGHTA, CDR2 FQGNSA. This CDR3 spans 14 amino acids. The CDR3 DNA is TGTGCCAGCAGCTTAGCACAGGCGGTCACTGAAGCTTTCTTT. Translating it yields CASSLAQAVTEAFF. Filled out from reference TRBV7-2 and TRBJ1-1, the complete variable domain reads GAGVSQSPSNKVTEKGKDVELRCDPISGHTALYWYRQSLGQGLEFLIYFQGNSAPDKSGLPSDRFSAERTGGSVSTLTIQRTQQEDSAVYLCASSLAQAVTEAFFGQGTRLTVV.

This clone was found once. The V gene is TRBV7-6, the J gene TRBJ2-7; D gene unclear. Trimming cost V 1 base and J 5 bases, with 9 bases left between them. CDR1 and CDR2 (germline): SGHVS, FNYEAQ. This CDR3 has 13 amino acids. The CDR3 here is CASSLDPTNEQYF. For the CDR3, the DNA is TGTGCCAGCAGCTTAGACCCAACAAACGAGCAGTACTTC.

This chain links TRBV6-5 with TRBJ1-6, with 7 bases matching TRBD1. The J segment lost 7 bases and the V segment lost 8 bases, leaving 8 bases of the junction unmatched. The length of the CDR3 is 14 residues. Germline V gene data show CDR1 as MNHEY and CDR2 as SVGAGI. In nucleotides, the CDR3 is TGTGCCAGCGCAGAACAACAGGGGAATTCACCCCTCCACTTT. The encoded protein is CASAEQQGNSPLHF.

The chain recombines TRBV19 with TRBJ1-6; possibly TRBD1 for D (6 bases). V gave up 10 bases and J gave up 10 bases, with 20 bases separating them. The CDR3 spans 14 residues. CDR1 LNHDA and CDR2 SQIVND come from the germline V gene (reference sequence). In DNA, the CDR3 is TGTGCCACCGGTCCCGGGACATTTGGCTCACCCCTCCACTTT. Amino acid sequence: CATGPGTFGSPLHF.

This chain joins TRBV5-1 and TRBJ2-7, with TRBD1 matching 11 bases. Germline V CDR1 and CDR2: SGHRS, YFSETQ. The CDR3 sequence is 14 residues long. V shed 5 bases, J shed 4 bases, and the junction held 5 bases outside the gene matches. As DNA, the CDR3 is TGCGCCAGCAGTTCGGACAGGGGGCCGTACGAGCAGTACTTC. This codes for CASSSDRGPYEQYF.

The chain has TRBV19 and TRBJ1-5; TRBD1 agrees at 7 bases. The CDR3 totals 15 residues. V lost 5 bases and J lost 4; bases outside the gene matches: 8. Germline lookup yields CDR1 LNHDA and CDR2 SQIVND (reference sequence). The CDR3 sequence is CASSVTGYRNQPQHF. The DNA of the CDR3 is TGTGCCAGTAGTGTGACAGGGTATCGGAATCAGCCCCAGCATTTT.

Only one count was recorded for this clone. The chain is built from TRBV5-1 and TRBJ1-2; the match to TRBD1 covers 10 bases. V lost 4 bases, J lost 8 bases, and 14 bases stayed unmatched. CDR1 is SGHRS and CDR2 is YFSETQ in the germline V gene. The CDR3 is 16 amino acids. The CDR3 protein is CASSDATGGPVQGYTF. The CDR3, as DNA: TGCGCCAGCAGCGACGCGACAGGGGGCCCGGTGCAGGGCTACACCTTC.

The chain couples TRBV5-1 to TRBJ1-4, with D possibly TRBD1 on 6 matching bases. CDR1 and CDR2 (germline): SGHRS, YFSETQ. V shed 0 bases and J shed 6 bases, with 12 bases lying between them. The CDR3 totals 15 residues. The CDR3 DNA sequence: TGCGCCAGCAGCTTGGTAGGGGGTTTGGATGAAAAACTGTTTTTT. Amino acids: CASSLVGGLDEKLFF.

The chain combines TRBV13 with TRBJ1-6, with no clear D. In germline, CDR1 is PRHDT, CDR2 FYEKMQ (reference sequence). The CDR3 extends over 13 amino acids. V was trimmed by 4 bases and J by 9 bases, leaving 10 bases between them. This CDR3 reads CASSSEGGSPLHF. The CDR3 DNA reads as TGTGCCAGCAGCTCCGAGGGTGGTTCACCCCTCCACTTT.

The V call is TRBV25-1, the J call TRBJ2-7; perhaps TRBD2 as D (5 bases). The CDR3 has 18 amino acids. V was shortened by 6 bases and J by 0 bases, with 24 bases between the two germline ends. The germline V gene encodes CDR1 MGHDK and CDR2 SYGVNS. CDR3 region: CASRGLDSSLQSSYEQYF. As DNA, the CDR3 is TGTGCCAGCAGAGGCCTGGACTCCTCTCTTCAGAGCTCCTACGAGCAGTACTTC.

The chain recombines TRBV6-5 with TRBJ2-7; 9 nucleotides line up with TRBD2. The CDR3 runs to 14 residues. In germline, CDR1 is MNHEY, CDR2 SVGAGI. The junction had 5 bases not matched to a gene; V was cut back by 5 bases and J by 3 bases. CDR3 bases: TGTGCCAGCAGTAATAGCGGGGGCATCTACGAGCAGTACTTC. Its translation is CASSNSGGIYEQYF.

The rearrangement links TRBV9 to TRBJ2-3, with 8 bases lining up with TRBD2. V gave up 4 bases and J gave up 2 bases; unmatched junction bases: 9. This CDR3 region has 16 residues. Germline lookup yields CDR1 SGDLS and CDR2 YYNGEE. The CDR3 here is CASSTGLDLLTDTQYF. Here the CDR3 DNA reads TGTGCCAGCAGCACGGGACTAGACCTACTCACAGATACGCAGTATTTT.

J is TRBJ1-1 and V is TRBV29-1; a weak D match, TRBD1 (6 bases). CDR1 and CDR2 (germline): SQVTM, ANQGSEA. This CDR3 spans 17 amino acids. V lost 7 bases to trimming and J lost 1 base, with 25 bases between them. The CDR3 nucleotides are TGCAGCGCTCGGTTTAGCGAGGACAGTAACGAGAACACTGAAGCTTTCTTT. This encodes CSARFSEDSNENTEAFF.

V gene TRBV19 combines with J gene TRBJ2-1; the D gene is possibly TRBD2 (7 bases). CDR3 length equals 17 residues. The V end was cut by 0 bases, the J end by 6 bases, with 18 bases between. The germline gives CDR1 LNHDA, CDR2 SQIVND (reference sequence). The CDR3 DNA reads TGTGCCAGTAGTATAGATCTAAGGGGGGGGGATGGCAATGAGCAGTTCTTC. Its translation: CASSIDLRGGDGNEQFF.

The CDR3 nucleotides read TGCAGCGTGGCCCCGCGTTTGGGGGCGACTGAAGCTTTCTTT. Translating it yields CSVAPRLGATEAFF. The chain employs TRBV29-1 and TRBJ1-1; a possible D gene is TRBD1 (6 bases). CDR1 and CDR2 from the germline V gene are SQVTM and ANQGSEA. This CDR3 is 14 amino acids long. Trimming pared 6 bases from V and 5 bases from J, leaving 19 bases between.

This clone was detected once. V and J are TRBV19 and TRBJ1-1; 8 bases are shared with TRBD1. The length of the CDR3 is 14 residues. Germline CDR1 LNHDA, CDR2 SQIVND (reference sequence). V was pared by 6 bases and J by 2 bases, with 5 bases of the junction left unmatched. CDR3 DNA: TGTGCCAGTAGAACAGGGGGGGAAAACACTGAAGCTTTCTTT. It yields the protein CASRTGGENTEAFF.

The chain links TRBV5-1 to TRBJ1-1, with D perhaps matching TRBD1 (6 bases). CDR1 is SGHRS and CDR2 is YFSETQ in the germline V gene. CDR3 length: 15 amino acids. Trimming pared 0 bases from V and 1 base from J, leaving 10 bases between. The CDR3 DNA is TGCGCCAGCAGCTTGGTGACAGGACAGAACACTGAAGCTTTCTTT. It translates to CASSLVTGQNTEAFF. The full variable domain, completed using reference TRBV5-1 and TRBJ1-1, is KAGVTQTPRYLIKTRGQQVTLSCSPISGHRSVSWYQQTPGQGLQFLFEYFSETQRNKGNFPGRFSGRQFSNSRSEMNVSTLELGDSALYLCASSLVTGQNTEAFFGQGTRLTVV.

The rearrangement links TRBV4-1 to TRBJ1-1; TRBD1 is a possible D gene (5 bases). The CDR3 spans 18 residues. The germline V and J ends were trimmed by 0 bases and 0 bases, with 17 bases remaining between them. Germline V gives CDR1 MGHRA, CDR2 YSYEKL. CDR3 sequence: CASSQDQPQGYMNTEAFF. CDR3 bases: TGCGCCAGCAGCCAAGATCAACCCCAGGGCTACATGAACACTGAAGCTTTCTTT.

The chain employs TRBV5-4 and TRBJ2-3; 13 bases line up with TRBD2. The V segment lost 2 bases and the J segment 6 bases; nucleotides outside the gene matches: 9. The CDR3 contains 17 residues. Looked up from germline, CDR1 is SGHNT and CDR2 is YYREEE (reference sequence). CDR3 DNA sequence: TGTGCCAGCAGCTTACCTACTAGCGGGGGGGCCATGGATACGCAGTATTTT. This codes for CASSLPTSGGAMDTQYF.

V is TRBV19 and J is TRBJ1-1, with D perhaps TRBD1 (5 bases). Trimming pared 9 bases from V and 3 bases from J, leaving 11 bases between. In germline, CDR1 is LNHDA, CDR2 SQIVND (reference sequence). CDR3 size: 12 residues. The CDR3 coding sequence is TGTGCCAGCCGACAGTTGGACACTGAAGCTTTCTTT. It translates to CASRQLDTEAFF.